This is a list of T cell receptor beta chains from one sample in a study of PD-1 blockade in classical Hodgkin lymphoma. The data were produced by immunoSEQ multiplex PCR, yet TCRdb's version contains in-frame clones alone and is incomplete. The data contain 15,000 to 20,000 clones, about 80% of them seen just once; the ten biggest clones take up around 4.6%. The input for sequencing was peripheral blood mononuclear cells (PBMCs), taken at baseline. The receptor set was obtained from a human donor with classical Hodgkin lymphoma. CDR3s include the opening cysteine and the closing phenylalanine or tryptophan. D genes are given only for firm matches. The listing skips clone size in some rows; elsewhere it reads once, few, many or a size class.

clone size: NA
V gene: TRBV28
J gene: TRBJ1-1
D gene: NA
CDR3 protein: CASSPVDSTEAFF
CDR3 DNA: TGTGCCAGCAGTCCAGTGGACAGCACTGAAGCTTTCTTT

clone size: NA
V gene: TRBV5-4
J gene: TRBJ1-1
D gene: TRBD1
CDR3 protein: CASSLQGWGNTEAFF
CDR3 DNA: TGTGCCAGCAGCCTACAGGGGTGGGGGAACACTGAAGCTTTCTTT

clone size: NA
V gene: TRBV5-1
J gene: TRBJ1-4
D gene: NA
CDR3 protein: CASSLVGVIDEKLFF
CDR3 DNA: TGCGCCAGCAGCTTGGTCGGGGTGATCGATGAAAAACTGTTTTTT

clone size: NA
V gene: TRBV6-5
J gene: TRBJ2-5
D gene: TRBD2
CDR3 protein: CASSSVAGGRETQYF
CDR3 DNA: TGTGCCAGCAGTTCTGTAGCGGGGGGTCGGGAGACCCAGTACTTC

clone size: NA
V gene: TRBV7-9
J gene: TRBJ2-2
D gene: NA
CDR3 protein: CASGVGTGELFF
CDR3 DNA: TGTGCCAGTGGCGTGGGGACCGGGGAGCTGTTTTTT

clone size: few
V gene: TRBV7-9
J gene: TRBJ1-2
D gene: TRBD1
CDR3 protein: CASSHPDRGGGYTF
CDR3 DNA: TGTGCCAGCAGCCACCCCGACAGGGGAGGTGGCTACACCTTC

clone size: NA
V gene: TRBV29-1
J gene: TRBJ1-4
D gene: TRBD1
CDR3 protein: CSGQKGTGPEKLFF
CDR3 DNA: TGCAGCGGCCAAAAGGGGACAGGGCCAGAAAAACTGTTTTTT

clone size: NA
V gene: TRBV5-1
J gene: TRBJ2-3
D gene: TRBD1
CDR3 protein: CASSSGQFNTDTQYF
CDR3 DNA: TGCGCCAGCAGCTCGGGACAGTTCAACACAGATACGCAGTATTTT

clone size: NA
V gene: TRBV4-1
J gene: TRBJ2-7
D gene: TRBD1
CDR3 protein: CASSHPGQLYEQYF
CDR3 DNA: TGCGCCAGCAGCCACCCGGGACAGTTGTACGAGCAGTACTTC

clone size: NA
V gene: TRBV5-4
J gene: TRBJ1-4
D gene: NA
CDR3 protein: CASSFGSGGGNEKLFF
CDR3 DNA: TGTGCCAGCAGCTTTGGATCAGGAGGGGGAAATGAAAAACTGTTTTTT

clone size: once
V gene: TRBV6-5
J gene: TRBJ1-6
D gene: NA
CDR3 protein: CASSFAGVSPLHF
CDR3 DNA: TGTGCCAGCAGTTTCGCCGGGGTATCACCCCTCCACTTT

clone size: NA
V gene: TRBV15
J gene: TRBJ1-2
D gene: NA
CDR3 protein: CATRGGASYGYTF
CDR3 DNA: TGTGCCACCCGGGGAGGGGCTAGCTATGGCTACACCTTC

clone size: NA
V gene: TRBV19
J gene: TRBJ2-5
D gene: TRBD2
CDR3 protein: CASSIGKSGGLQETQYF
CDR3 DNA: TGTGCCAGTAGTATAGGGAAAAGCGGGGGCCTCCAAGAGACCCAGTACTTC

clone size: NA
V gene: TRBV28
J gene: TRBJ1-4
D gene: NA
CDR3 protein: CASLRAGANEKLFF
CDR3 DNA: TGTGCCAGCTTGAGAGCAGGGGCTAATGAAAAACTGTTTTTT

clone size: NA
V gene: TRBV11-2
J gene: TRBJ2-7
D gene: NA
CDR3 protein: CASRPTGVAYEQYF
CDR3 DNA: TGTGCCAGCAGGCCTACCGGGGTCGCCTACGAGCAGTACTTC

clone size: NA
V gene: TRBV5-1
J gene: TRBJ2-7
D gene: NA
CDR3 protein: CASSSQPQYEQYF
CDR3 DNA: TGCGCCAGCAGCTCCCAACCCCAATACGAGCAGTACTTC

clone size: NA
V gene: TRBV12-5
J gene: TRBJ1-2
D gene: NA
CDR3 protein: CASGNSGLQGKIYGYTF
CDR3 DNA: TGTGCTAGTGGTAATTCTGGTTTGCAGGGAAAGATCTATGGCTACACCTTC

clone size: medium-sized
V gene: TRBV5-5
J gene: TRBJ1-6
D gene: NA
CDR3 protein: CASSRDIHNSPLHF
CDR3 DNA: TGTGCCAGCAGCCGGGACATTCATAATTCACCCCTCCACTTT

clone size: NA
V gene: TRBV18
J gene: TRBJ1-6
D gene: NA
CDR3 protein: CASSTGSGDSPLHF
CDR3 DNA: TGTGCCAGCTCAACGGGTAGCGGCGATTCACCCCTCCACTTT